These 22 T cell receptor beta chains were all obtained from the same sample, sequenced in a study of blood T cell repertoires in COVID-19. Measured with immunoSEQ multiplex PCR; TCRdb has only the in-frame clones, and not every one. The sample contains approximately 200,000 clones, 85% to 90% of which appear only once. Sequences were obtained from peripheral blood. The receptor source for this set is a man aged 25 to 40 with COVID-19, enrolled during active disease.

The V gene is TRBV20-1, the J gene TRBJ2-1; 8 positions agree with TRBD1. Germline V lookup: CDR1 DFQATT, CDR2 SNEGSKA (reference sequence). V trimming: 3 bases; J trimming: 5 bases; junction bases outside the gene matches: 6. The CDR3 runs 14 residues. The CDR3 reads CSASNRGSHNEQFF. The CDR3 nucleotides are TGCAGTGCTAGTAACAGGGGGTCCCACAATGAGCAGTTCTTC.

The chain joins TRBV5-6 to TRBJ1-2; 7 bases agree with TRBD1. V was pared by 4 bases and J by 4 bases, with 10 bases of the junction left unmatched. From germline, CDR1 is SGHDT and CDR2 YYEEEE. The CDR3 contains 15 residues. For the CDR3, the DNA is TGTGCCAGCAGCCCCTCCATGACAGGGACCTATGGCTACACCTTC. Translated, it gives CASSPSMTGTYGYTF.

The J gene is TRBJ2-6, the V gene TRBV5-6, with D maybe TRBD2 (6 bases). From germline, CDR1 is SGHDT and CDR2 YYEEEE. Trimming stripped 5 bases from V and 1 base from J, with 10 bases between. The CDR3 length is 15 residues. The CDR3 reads CASSSRESGANVLTF. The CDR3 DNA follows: TGTGCCAGCAGTTCCCGGGAGTCTGGGGCCAACGTCCTGACTTTC.

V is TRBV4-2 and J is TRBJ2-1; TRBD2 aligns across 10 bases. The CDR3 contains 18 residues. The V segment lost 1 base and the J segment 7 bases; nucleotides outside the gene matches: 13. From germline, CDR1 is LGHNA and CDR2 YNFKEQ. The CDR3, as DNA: TGTGCCAGCAGCCAAGTGCAGAGCGGGAGGGCGGGTTTTAATGAGCAGTTCTTC. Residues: CASSQVQSGRAGFNEQFF.

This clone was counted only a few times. The CDR3 DNA reads as TGTGCCTGGGGAGGACAGGGTGATGAAAAACTGTTTTTT. Translated, it gives CAWGGQGDEKLFF. This sequence joins TRBV30 and TRBJ1-4; TRBD1 aligns across 8 bases. Germline trimming cut 5 bases from V and 6 bases from J; bases unmatched to any gene: 5. The germline V gene encodes CDR1 GTSNPN and CDR2 SVGIG (reference sequence). The CDR3 consists of 13 residues. The complete variable domain, with remaining parts taken from reference TRBV30 and TRBJ1-4, reads SQTIHQWPATLVQPVGSPLSLECTVEGTSNPNLYWYRQAAGRGLQLLFYSVGIGQISSEVPQNLSASRPQDRQFILSSKKLLLSDSGFYLCAWGGQGDEKLFFGSGTQLSVL.

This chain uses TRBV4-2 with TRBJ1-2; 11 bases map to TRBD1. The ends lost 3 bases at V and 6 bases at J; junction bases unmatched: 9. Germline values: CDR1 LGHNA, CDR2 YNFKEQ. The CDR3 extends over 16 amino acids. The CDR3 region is CASSQKVRTGGDGYTF. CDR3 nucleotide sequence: TGTGCCAGCAGCCAGAAAGTGAGGACAGGGGGCGATGGCTACACCTTC.

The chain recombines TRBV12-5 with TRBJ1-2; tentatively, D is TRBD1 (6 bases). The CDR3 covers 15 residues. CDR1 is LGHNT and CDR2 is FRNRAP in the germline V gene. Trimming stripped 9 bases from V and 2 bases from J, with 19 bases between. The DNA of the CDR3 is TGTGCTAGCTCTAGAGACAGGAACGAAAACTATGGCTACACCTTC. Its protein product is CASSRDRNENYGYTF.

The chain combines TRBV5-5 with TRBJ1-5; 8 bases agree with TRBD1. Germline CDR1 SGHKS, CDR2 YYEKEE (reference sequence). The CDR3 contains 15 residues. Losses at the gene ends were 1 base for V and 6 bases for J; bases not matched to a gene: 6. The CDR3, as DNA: TGTGCCAGCAGCTTGCTGACAGGGGAAGGTCAGCCCCAGCATTTT. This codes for CASSLLTGEGQPQHF.

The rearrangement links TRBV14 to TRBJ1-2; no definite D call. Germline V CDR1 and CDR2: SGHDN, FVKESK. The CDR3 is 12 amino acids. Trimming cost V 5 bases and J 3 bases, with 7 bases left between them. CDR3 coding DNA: TGTGCCAGCAGCATTTCAGACTATGGCTACACCTTC. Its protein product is CASSISDYGYTF.

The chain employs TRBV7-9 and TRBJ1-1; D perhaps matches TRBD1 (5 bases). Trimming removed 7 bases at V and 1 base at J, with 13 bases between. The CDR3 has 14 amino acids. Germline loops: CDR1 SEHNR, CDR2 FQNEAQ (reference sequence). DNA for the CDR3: TGTGCCAGCACCTTTCATCAGGGGAACACTGAAGCTTTCTTT. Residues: CASTFHQGNTEAFF.

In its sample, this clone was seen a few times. The CDR3 is CASSLPGHTEAFF. The CDR3 DNA is TGTGCCAGCAGCCTCCCCGGTCACACTGAAGCTTTCTTT. V and J are TRBV28 and TRBJ1-1; D is unclear. This CDR3 is 13 amino acids long. V lost 6 bases to trimming and J lost 3 bases, with 11 bases between them. The germline CDR1 and CDR2 sequences are MDHEN and SYDVKM. Variable domain in full (rest from reference TRBV28 and TRBJ1-1): DVKVTQSSRYLVKRTGEKVFLECVQDMDHENMFWYRQDPGLGLRLIYFSYDVKMKEKGDIPEGYSVSREKKERFSLILESASTNQTSMYLCASSLPGHTEAFFGQGTRLTVV.

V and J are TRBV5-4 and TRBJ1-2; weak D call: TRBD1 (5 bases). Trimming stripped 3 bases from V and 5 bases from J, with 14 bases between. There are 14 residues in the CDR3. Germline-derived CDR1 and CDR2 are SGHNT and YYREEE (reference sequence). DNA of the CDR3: TGTGCCAGCAGCTCGCTTGGGGCAGTGTATGGCTACACCTTC. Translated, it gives CASSSLGAVYGYTF.

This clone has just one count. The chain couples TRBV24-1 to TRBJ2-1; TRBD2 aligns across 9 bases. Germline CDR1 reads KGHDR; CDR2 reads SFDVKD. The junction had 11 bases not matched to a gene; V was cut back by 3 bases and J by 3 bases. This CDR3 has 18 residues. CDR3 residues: CATSDPPGGSGSYNEQFF. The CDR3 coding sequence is TGTGCCACCAGTGATCCCCCAGGGGGTAGCGGGAGCTACAATGAGCAGTTCTTC.

CDR3 bases: TGTGCCAGCAGCAAGCAGGGGGCGCTGAACACCGGGGAGCTGTTTTTT. Its protein product is CASSKQGALNTGELFF. This chain joins TRBV7-2 and TRBJ2-2, with 8 positions matching TRBD1. V lost 5 bases and J lost 1; bases outside the gene matches: 6. Germline loops: CDR1 SGHTA, CDR2 FQGNSA. The CDR3 totals 16 residues.

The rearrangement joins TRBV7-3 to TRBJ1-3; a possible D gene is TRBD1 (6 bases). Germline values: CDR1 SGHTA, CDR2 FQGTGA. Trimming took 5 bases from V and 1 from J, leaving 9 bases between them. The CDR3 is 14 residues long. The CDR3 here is CASSLGGSGNTIYF. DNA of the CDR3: TGTGCCAGCAGCCTAGGGGGTTCTGGAAACACCATATATTTT.

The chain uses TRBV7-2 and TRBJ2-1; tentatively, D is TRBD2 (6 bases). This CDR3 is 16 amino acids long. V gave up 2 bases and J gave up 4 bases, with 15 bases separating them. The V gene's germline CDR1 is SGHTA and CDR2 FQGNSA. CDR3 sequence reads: CASSLQGGLRYNEQFF. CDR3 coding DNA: TGTGCCAGCAGCTTACAGGGAGGTCTGAGGTACAATGAGCAGTTCTTC.

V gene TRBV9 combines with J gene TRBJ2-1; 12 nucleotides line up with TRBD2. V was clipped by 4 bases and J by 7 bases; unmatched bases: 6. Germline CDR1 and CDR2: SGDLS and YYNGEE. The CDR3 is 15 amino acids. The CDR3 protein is CASSHTSGRLNEQFF. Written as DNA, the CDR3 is TGTGCCAGCAGCCATACTAGCGGGAGGTTGAATGAGCAGTTCTTC.

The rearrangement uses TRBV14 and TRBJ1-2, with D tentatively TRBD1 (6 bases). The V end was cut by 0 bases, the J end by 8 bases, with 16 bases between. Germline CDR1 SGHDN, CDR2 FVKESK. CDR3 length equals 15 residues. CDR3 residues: CASSQEMLQGRGYTF. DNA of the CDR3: TGTGCCAGCAGCCAAGAAATGTTACAGGGAAGAGGCTACACCTTC.

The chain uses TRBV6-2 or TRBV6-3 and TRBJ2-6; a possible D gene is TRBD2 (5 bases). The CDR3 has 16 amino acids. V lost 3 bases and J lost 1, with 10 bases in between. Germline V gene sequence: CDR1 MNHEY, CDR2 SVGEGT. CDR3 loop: CASSYGPGSGANVLTF. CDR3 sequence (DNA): TGTGCCAGCAGTTATGGGCCGGGGTCTGGGGCCAACGTCCTGACTTTC.

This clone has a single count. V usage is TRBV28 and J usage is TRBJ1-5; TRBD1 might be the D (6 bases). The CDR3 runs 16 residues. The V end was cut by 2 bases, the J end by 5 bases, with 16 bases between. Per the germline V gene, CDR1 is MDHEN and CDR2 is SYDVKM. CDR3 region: CASSLPGGGPYQPQHF. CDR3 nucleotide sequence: TGTGCCAGCAGTTTACCCGGGGGGGGGCCTTATCAGCCCCAGCATTTT.

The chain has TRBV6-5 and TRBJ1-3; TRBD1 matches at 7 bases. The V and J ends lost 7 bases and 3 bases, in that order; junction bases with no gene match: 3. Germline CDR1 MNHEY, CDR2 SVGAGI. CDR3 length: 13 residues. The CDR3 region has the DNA TGTGCCAGCATGACAGGGTTTGGAAACACCATATATTTT. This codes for CASMTGFGNTIYF.

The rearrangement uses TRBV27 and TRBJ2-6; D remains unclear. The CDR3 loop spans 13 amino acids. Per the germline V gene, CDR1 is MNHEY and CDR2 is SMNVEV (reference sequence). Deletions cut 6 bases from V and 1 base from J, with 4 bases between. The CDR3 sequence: CASSQSGANVLTF. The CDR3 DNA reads TGTGCCAGCAGCCAATCTGGGGCCAACGTCCTGACTTTC.